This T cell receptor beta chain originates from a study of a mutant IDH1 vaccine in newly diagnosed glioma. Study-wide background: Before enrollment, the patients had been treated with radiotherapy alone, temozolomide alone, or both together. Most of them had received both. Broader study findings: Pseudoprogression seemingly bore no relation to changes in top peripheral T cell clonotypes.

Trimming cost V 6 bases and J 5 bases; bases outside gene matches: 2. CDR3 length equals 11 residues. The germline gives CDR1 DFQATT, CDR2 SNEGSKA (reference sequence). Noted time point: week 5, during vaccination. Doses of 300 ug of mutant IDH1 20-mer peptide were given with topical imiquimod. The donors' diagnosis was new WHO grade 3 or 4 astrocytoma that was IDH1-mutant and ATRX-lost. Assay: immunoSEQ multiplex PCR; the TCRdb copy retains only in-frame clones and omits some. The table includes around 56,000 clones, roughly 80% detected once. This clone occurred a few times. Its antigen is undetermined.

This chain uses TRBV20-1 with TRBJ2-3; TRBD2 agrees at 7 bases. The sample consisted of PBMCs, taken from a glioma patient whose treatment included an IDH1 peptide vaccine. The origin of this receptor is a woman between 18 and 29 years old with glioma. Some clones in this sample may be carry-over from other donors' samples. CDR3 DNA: TGCAGTGCGGTAGCGGGAGATACGCAGTATTTT. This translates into CSAVAGDTQYF.